The T cell receptor (beta chain) described here comes from a study of graft-versus-host responses after intestinal transplantation. Across the whole study: Induction using anti-thymocyte globulin, followed by tacrolimus and steroids for roughly 3 years, was given to all recipients. Notes on the study in general: Recipient marrow held GvH clones, some first seen in ileum or blood.

Produced via immunoSEQ multiplex PCR; TCRdb's table is partial and in-frame only. Of roughly 120,000 clones in the sample, approximately 95% are singletons; the top ten hold under 3.5%. V was pared by 5 bases and J by 0 bases, with 6 bases of the junction left unmatched. The germline CDR1 and CDR2 sequences are SGHVS and FNYEAQ. The CDR3 sequence is 18 residues long. On this clone itself: What it recognizes is unknown.

The material was unstimulated CD8+ T cells sorted from spleen or lymph node cells, obtained before intestinal transplant. The chain couples TRBV7-6 to TRBJ2-1; 14 bases line up with TRBD2. This TCR came from a human donor who received an intestinal transplant. The CDR3 reads CASSLVGTSGSSYNEQFF. For the CDR3, the DNA is TGTGCCAGCAGCCTCGTTGGGACTAGCGGGAGCTCCTACAATGAGCAGTTCTTC.